Listed here are 9 T cell receptor beta chains from one sample, sequenced in a study of shared clonotypes between healthy human individuals. The data were produced by immunoSEQ multiplex PCR, yet TCRdb's version contains in-frame clones alone and is incomplete. Here the sample spans some 1,400,000 clones, around 97% being singletons. The sequencing input was naive CD4+ T cells sorted from blood. Subset: CD45RA+ positively selected. The receptors derive from a man aged 25-40 years in good health.

J is TRBJ1-1 and V is TRBV5-4, with a tentative D call TRBD1 (5 bases). The germline V and J ends were trimmed by 2 bases and 1 base, with 9 bases remaining between them. From germline, CDR1 is SGHNT and CDR2 YYREEE (reference sequence). The CDR3 runs to 14 residues. The CDR3 bases are TGTGCCAGCAGCTTACCTAGGGGGAACACTGAAGCTTTCTTT. Amino acid sequence: CASSLPRGNTEAFF. Filled out from reference TRBV5-4 and TRBJ1-1, the complete variable domain reads ETGVTQSPTHLIKTRGQQVTLRCSSQSGHNTVSWYQQALGQGPQFIFQYYREEENGRGNFPPRFSGLQFPNYSSELNVNALELDDSALYLCASSLPRGNTEAFFGQGTRLTVV.

The CDR3 DNA sequence: TGTGCCAGCAGCGTATCAGGGGGCCGACCCTACAATGAGCAGTTCTTC. Encoded protein: CASSVSGGRPYNEQFF. V usage is TRBV9 and J usage is TRBJ2-1; 8 bases are a match to TRBD1. The V gene end was trimmed by 1 base and the J gene end by 2 bases; junction bases not matched to a gene: 5. Germline CDR1 and CDR2: SGDLS and YYNGEE. The CDR3 covers 16 residues.

The rearrangement uses TRBV6-1 and TRBJ1-2; 9 nucleotides match TRBD1. CDR1 and CDR2 from the germline V gene are MNHNS and SASEGT. V lost 6 bases to trimming and J lost 8 bases; unmatched junction nucleotides: 10. This CDR3 spans 14 amino acids. The CDR3 loop reads CASSETGGSGGYTF. In DNA form, the CDR3 reads TGTGCCAGCAGCGAGACAGGGGGGTCTGGCGGCTACACCTTC.

This sequence joins TRBV5-4 and TRBJ2-5, with 7 nucleotides matching TRBD2. The germline CDR1 and CDR2 sequences are SGHNT and YYREEE (reference sequence). The CDR3 sequence is 14 residues long. Trimming removed 6 bases from V and 5 bases from J; junction bases left unmatched: 10. The CDR3 coding sequence is TGTGCCAGCACCCCCGGGGCGGGGGTTGAGACCCAGTACTTC. This sequence encodes CASTPGAGVETQYF.

This chain uses TRBV18 with TRBJ1-5, with a tentative D call TRBD1 (5 bases). This CDR3 spans 15 amino acids. Trimming left V 3 bases short and J 3 bases short, with 12 bases between. Per the germline V gene, CDR1 is KGHSH and CDR2 is LQKENI. Written as DNA, the CDR3 is TGTGCCAGCTCACCGCAACAGGTTCCCAATCAGCCCCAGCATTTT. It codes for CASSPQQVPNQPQHF.

The rearrangement uses TRBV2 and TRBJ1-2; TRBD1 might be the D (5 bases). The length of the CDR3 is 15 residues. Looked up from germline, CDR1 is SNHLY and CDR2 is FYNNEI. The V end was cut by 8 bases, the J end by 0 bases, with 16 bases between. Here the CDR3 DNA reads TGTGCCAGCGAAGGAGGGGCAGCTCCTAACTATGGCTACACCTTC. Translation: CASEGGAAPNYGYTF. The full variable domain, rest sourced from reference TRBV2 and TRBJ1-2, is EPEVTQTPSHQVTQMGQEVILRCVPISNHLYFYWYRQILGQKVEFLVSFYNNEISEKSEIFDDQFSVERPDGSNFTLKIRSTKLEDSAMYFCASEGGAAPNYGYTFGSGTRLTVV.

The genes are TRBV5-1 and TRBJ2-3; 8 positions agree with TRBD1. From germline, CDR1 is SGHRS and CDR2 YFSETQ. The CDR3 extends over 15 amino acids. After removal of 1 base from V and 3 bases from J, the junction contained 4 bases not matched to a gene. The CDR3 DNA follows: TGCGCCAGCAGCTTGAACAGGGGGACGACAGATACGCAGTATTTT. Its translation is CASSLNRGTTDTQYF.

This clone was counted between two and nine times. The sample holds other DNA sequences that translate to the same CDR3. The genes are TRBV18 and TRBJ1-3; D uncertain. This CDR3 has 14 amino acids. V shed 1 base and J shed 4 bases, with 8 bases lying between them. Germline lookup yields CDR1 KGHSH and CDR2 LQKENI. The CDR3 DNA reads TGTGCCAGCTCACCACGCACCGGCGGAAACACCATATATTTT. This sequence encodes CASSPRTGGNTIYF.

The chain links TRBV28 to TRBJ2-5; 14 nucleotides agree with TRBD2. CDR1 and CDR2 from the germline V gene are MDHEN and SYDVKM. The CDR3 loop spans 17 amino acids. J was trimmed by 1 base and V by 5 bases; bases with no gene match: 6. DNA of the CDR3: TGTGCCAGCAGTCCTTGGACTAGCGGGAGGTTCCAAGAGACCCAGTACTTC. Protein sequence: CASSPWTSGRFQETQYF.